This TCR beta chain was found in a study of cytomegalovirus exposure and HLA in healthy donors (dated by TCRdb to the late 2010s). With regard to the full study: According to an earlier analysis of 587 of the donors, about 190 million T cells yielded 117 million unique TCR beta sequences and about 300 Gb of sequence data. Approximately 310 gigabases of sequencing data and approximately 91 million unique TCR sequences made up an early release that covered nearly 650 HLA-typed donors. The genetic ancestry cluster associated with self-reported Caucasian donors included approximately 85% of the approximately 400 genotyped donors. The study aimed to test whether cataloging public T cell receptors could reveal signatures of past pathogen exposure. The study profiled the T cell repertoires of under 700 subjects by immunosequencing and related them to cytomegalovirus serostatus. A separate validation cohort of over 95 different subjects was used in addition to the roughly 700-subject first cohort. The study combined high-throughput TCR immunosequencing, statistical association of individual TCRs with disease status, and machine learning to predict cytomegalovirus infection status. A later analysis re-analyzed previously published TCR beta repertoires from roughly 690 donors and added high-resolution HLA genotyping to study TCR occurrence patterns. The later analysis used no new phenotypic data to find candidate immune exposures, relying instead on TCR beta sequences and their occurrence across donors. An earlier analysis of 587 of the donors used high-throughput TCR beta sequencing to judge whether each TCR beta V gene segment behaved as functional or pseudogenic. Donor age, sex, ethnicity and CMV serostatus were compiled alongside the repertoire data. A later genetic analysis used genome-wide SNP genotypes for about 65% of the 666 donors, treating that subset as a discovery cohort. Every discovery cohort repertoire had been produced on one sequencing platform. HLA typing included class I and class II loci at four-digit resolution. Typing coverage varied by locus: about 629-630 donors for A, B, C, DRB1 and DQB1; roughly 520 for DQA1; about 590 for DPA1; around 450 for DPB1. Because of strong linkage in the cohort, 5 or 6 DR-DQ haplotypes were treated as single units for association and clustering. Across under 500 genotyped donors of the cohort, an average of roughly 250,000 unique TCR beta nucleotide sequences per donor were sequenced, and roughly 20% of those sequences were non-productive.

The cohort consisted of hundreds of healthy bone marrow donors. At the time of sampling, every cohort member was nominally healthy, though immune exposures that went unrecorded were likely present. The donor was CMV seropositive and belonged to the group of about 290 seropositive cohort members. A peripheral blood sample was collected from each donor, and TCR beta sequencing was performed on peripheral blood mononuclear cells. The Qiagen DNeasy Blood Extraction Kit was used to extract genomic DNA from the blood cell samples. What the study reported, not specific to this receptor: Compared with the roughly 670-donor mean, donors in an Asian-associated ancestry cluster had fewer N-insertions in productive TCRs, according to a later genetic analysis. Linkage disequilibrium might explain the correlated functional status among segregating V segments, but an unknown experimental factor could not be excluded. Because some donors lacked HLA typing at each locus, the association tests relied only on the typed subset. An earlier analysis of 450 to 750 of the donors showed that most TCR beta V segments appeared in productive rearrangements either about 87% or about 30% of the time, which broadly matched IMGT annotations. Compared with equally common non-associated chains, HLA-associated TCR beta chains in a later analysis were more clonally expanded and had lower generation probabilities. Approximately 16 rarely observed V segments, including chromosome 9 orphons, were excluded from the earlier analysis of several hundred of the donors because counts were too low. For the cohort, immune exposure information was limited to CMV serostatus. Some IMGT-functional V segments, including TRBV6-2 and TRBV6-3, could not be distinguished by the 87-base-pair reads and were therefore excluded. The sequencing pipeline was judged likely to have produced a cluster of highly shared sequence variants as a technical artifact. V-gene and J-gene trimming of TCR beta chains was associated with a missense DCLRE1C variant in a later genetic analysis, and the association was replicated in an independent cohort. In vitro tests confirmed that a few of the cytomegalovirus-associated TCR beta chains recognize cytomegalovirus antigens. It was suggested by the authors that the approach could potentially be generalized to other disease states and immunological phenotypes. Strong co-occurrence of HLA alleles, especially DR and DQ, made assigning TCR associations to individual alleles difficult. The cohort was sequenced for TCR beta chains only, and without alpha or paired-chain data the features that could be detected were limited. Cytomegalovirus status was reported to be diagnosed by the classifier with high specificity and sensitivity in both the original and validation cohorts. A later analysis associated about 17,000 TCR beta sequences with specific HLA alleles at a false discovery rate of 0.05. Most TCR sequences were seen in very few donors, while some public TCRs were found in many individuals. In a later analysis, TCR association rates were found to vary across HLA loci, with the most associated TCRs seen for DRB1 alleles and the fewest for HLA-C alleles. Several of the top co-occurrence clusters appeared to be linked to parvovirus B19, influenza, CMV and Epstein-Barr virus, according to a later analysis. A further reported finding was that TCR beta sequences accurately predicted the HLA-A and HLA-B alleles for most subjects in the first cohort. Sequencing depth was assumed to be roughly uniform across donors in the presence/absence analyses, though that assumption may not hold. A total of about 180 TCR beta chains were listed by the study as associated with cytomegalovirus. Most CMV-associated TCR beta chains appeared to be HLA-restricted in a later analysis, and the HLA associations seemed to be driven largely by CMV exposure.

The method was the immunoSEQ multiplex PCR assay. A mixture of 60 forward primers for TCR Vbeta segments and 13 reverse primers for TCR Jbeta segments was used in the multiplex PCR. The CDR3 region of rearranged TCR beta genes was amplified from genomic DNA by a multiplex PCR assay. On the Illumina HiSeq System, the amplified TCR beta libraries were sequenced as 87-base-pair reads. Processing in the source paper ran as follows. A later analysis tallied around 87 million unique TCR beta chains across the 650 to 750 repertoires, and around 9.9 million of those chains were shared by two or more donors. A nearest-neighbor algorithm error-corrected the raw reads and collapsed the reads into unique sequences, merging closely related sequences to remove PCR and sequencing errors. To assign V, D and J gene segments, CDR3 sequences were aligned to IMGT reference sequences. For a sequence to be retained, at least a six-nucleotide match to both a V gene segment and a J gene segment was required. A rearrangement counted as productive if the CDR3 had no stop codons and remained in frame with V and J, and every other rearrangement counted as non-productive. CDR3 was defined according to IMGT convention as the region running from the second conserved V-encoded cysteine to the conserved J-encoded phenylalanine. In an earlier analysis of around 570 of the donors, sequences lacking an unambiguous match to a single V gene segment were excluded. An earlier analysis of several hundred of the donors called V segments functional above 56.7% productive rearrangements and segregating when the between-donor standard deviation exceeded 5%. A statistical classification framework was developed to diagnose cytomegalovirus status using the catalog of TCR beta chain sequences. In a later analysis, TCR nucleotide sequences were compared against IMGT/GENE-DB human TR gene sequences so that V and J genes could be assigned. Using the TCRdist pipeline, a later analysis assigned CDR3 sequences along with most-parsimonious VDJ recombination scenarios. In a later analysis, every TCR beta chain was defined by the combination of its CDR3 amino acid sequence and its V-gene family, and reads without a unique V-gene family were dropped. To address suspected cross-contamination and a sequencing artifact, a later analysis removed 592 highly shared, low-generation-probability nucleotide sequences. In a later analysis, a clonal expansion index for each public chain was calculated from normalized within-repertoire ranks of inferred template counts. In a later analysis, generation probabilities were computed with a VDJ recombination model fitted to out-of-frame rearrangements, and the resulting probabilities were checked against IGoR. In a later analysis, hypergeometric tests were used to score TCR-TCR, TCR-HLA and TCR-CMV co-occurrence, with a repertoire-size bias correction applied to TCR pairs. False discovery rates were estimated in a later analysis by permuting HLA or CMV assignments 20 times. In a later analysis, co-occurring TCRs were grouped using DBSCAN, with TCRdist sequence similarity added in when clustering inside HLA-allele-positive subsets. Repertoires with fewer than 30,000 or more than 120,000 public chains, plus five repertoires with anomalous nucleotide sharing, were excluded from co-occurrence clustering. What TCRdb holds here is the immuneACCESS table cut down to in-frame rearrangements. Part of the clones is not present; checked against another copy, under half of the missing clones reflect an unresolved V gene, and the others are unexplained. The D gene and trimming were derived from the DNA, and the V and J assignments and clone size from that table. This sample holds under 200,000 clones; about 84% were observed only once. The biggest ten clones account for 13% to 15% of the sample.

Measured from the cysteine to the phenylalanine, the CDR3 is 20 residues long. The retained sequence is limited to the CDR3, 60 bases, with the frame set at the first base. Comments on this clone: This receptor's antigen is unknown. Base-call qualities are not available, and no considerably larger clone is one nucleotide away.

Sequenced input: PBMCs. This sequence uses TRBV12-2 and TRBJ2-7; TRBD2 is the table's D call, not checked against the DNA. TRBV12-2 is classified as a pseudogene. This receptor was taken from a woman in her twenties or thirties in good health and CMV-seropositive. The sequence in DNA is TGTGCAAGTCGCTTAGCGGGGCCACTAGCGGGAGGGCCTAGGAGCCACGAGCAGTACTTC. It encodes CASRLAGPLAGGPRSHEQYF.